This T cell receptor (beta chain) was observed in a study of cytomegalovirus exposure and HLA in healthy donors. CDR1 is SGHTA, CDR2 FQGTGA, per germline. The CDR3 totals 15 residues. The V gene end was trimmed by 6 bases and the J gene end by 1 base; junction bases not matched to a gene: 6. Concerning this clone itself: Its specificity is not known.

Points from the study as a whole: A later analysis linked a missense variant in DCLRE1C to the trimming of TCR beta V and J genes.

The PCR contained 60 Vbeta and 13 Jbeta primers. The method was immunoSEQ multiplex PCR; TCRdb's version includes in-frame clones alone and lacks a portion of them. The profile shows some 200,000 clones, over 60% of them singletons. The TCR originated in a man between 18 and 29 years old in good health and CMV-seronegative. The chain has TRBV7-3 and TRBJ1-1; 9 bases line up with TRBD1. Sequencing used PBMCs. The CDR3 loop reads CASRRTGEGNTEAFF. DNA for the CDR3: TGTGCCAGCAGACGGACAGGGGAGGGGAACACTGAAGCTTTCTTT.